The 2 T cell receptor beta chains below were found in one sample sequenced in a study of control samples from healthy donors and cancer patients. Profiled with immunoSEQ multiplex PCR; TCRdb holds only in-frame clones, not every one. The data hold tens of thousands of clones, with around 90% observed a single time. Specimen: PBMCs. All receptors derive from a man aged 60-69 years with colorectal cancer.

This chain uses TRBV11-3 with TRBJ2-7, with D perhaps TRBD2 (5 bases). Trimming removed 3 bases from V and 4 bases from J, with 10 bases in between. The length of the CDR3 is 13 residues. Germline V gene lookup returns CDR1 SGHNT and CDR2 YENEEA. The CDR3 here is CASSFGEQYEQYF. CDR3 DNA: TGTGCCAGCAGCTTCGGGGAGCAATACGAGCAGTACTTC.

V and J are TRBV6-5 and TRBJ1-3; D perhaps matches TRBD1 (6 bases). The CDR3 runs 14 residues. CDR1 MNHEY and CDR2 SVGAGI come from the germline V gene. Trimming took 4 bases from V and 4 from J, leaving 11 bases between them. CDR3 in amino acids: CASSSSGEGNTIYF. In nucleotides, the CDR3 is TGTGCCAGCAGTTCGTCAGGGGAGGGAAACACCATATATTTT.